This is a list of T cell receptor beta chains from one sample in a study of T cells after posttransplantation cyclophosphamide. Sequenced by immunoSEQ multiplex PCR; TCRdb stores in-frame clones only, minus some. The sample lists 10,000 to 13,000 clones; about 95% were seen once. The sequenced sample was naive CD8+ T cells sorted from PBMCs. These TCRs come from a man aged 30 to 45 in good health and a related stem cell transplant donor. Both conserved end residues are part of each CDR3. A D gene is named only where the DNA matches it firmly. The size field is filled for only some rows; it gives once, few, many or a size class.

D gene | J gene | clone size | V gene | CDR3 protein | CDR3 DNA
TRBD1 | TRBJ2-1 | - | TRBV6-5 | CASSYGTAVGNEQFF | TGTGCCAGCAGTTACGGGACAGCGGTTGGGAATGAGCAGTTCTTC
- | TRBJ2-2 | - | TRBV5-6 | CASNPTGWDTGELFF | TGTGCCAGCAACCCGACAGGATGGGACACCGGGGAGCTGTTTTTT
TRBD1 | TRBJ1-1 | - | TRBV6-5 | CASRIPGTADTEAFF | TGTGCCAGCAGGATCCCCGGGACAGCCGACACTGAAGCTTTCTTT
- | TRBJ2-3 | - | TRBV4-2 | CASSQEPSGTSTDTQYF | TGTGCCAGCAGCCAAGAACCCAGCGGAACTAGCACAGATACGCAGTATTTT
TRBD1 | TRBJ2-1 | - | TRBV4-1 | CASSQQGEFYNEQFF | TGCGCCAGCAGCCAACAGGGGGAGTTCTACAATGAGCAGTTCTTC
- | TRBJ2-7 | - | TRBV9 | CASSEGPGYEQYF | TGTGCCAGCAGCGAGGGGCCCGGGTACGAGCAGTACTTC
- | TRBJ1-1 | - | TRBV11-2 | CASSLGERTEAFF | TGTGCCAGCAGCTTAGGGGAGAGGACTGAAGCTTTCTTT
TRBD1 | TRBJ2-5 | - | TRBV11-2 | CASSPTGEELETQYF | TGTGCCAGCAGCCCGACAGGGGAGGAATTGGAGACCCAGTACTTC
TRBD1 | TRBJ1-2 | - | TRBV5-6 | CASSWDRANYGYTF | TGTGCCAGCAGCTGGGACAGGGCCAACTATGGCTACACCTTC
- | TRBJ2-1 | - | TRBV6-5 | CASSYSTDNEQFF | TGTGCCAGCAGTTACTCGACAGACAATGAGCAGTTCTTC
- | TRBJ2-6 | - | TRBV28 | CASTVAGQPGANVLTF | TGTGCCAGCACCGTGGCCGGACAGCCTGGGGCCAACGTCCTGACTTTC
- | TRBJ1-4 | - | TRBV7-6 | CASSPGHGPNEKLFF | TGTGCCAGCAGCCCGGGACACGGGCCTAATGAAAAACTGTTTTTT
TRBD1 | TRBJ2-1 | - | TRBV27 | CASNPTGGYNEQFF | TGTGCCAGCAATCCAACAGGGGGGTACAATGAGCAGTTCTTC
- | TRBJ1-5 | - | TRBV5-6 | CASSFFRESQPQHF | TGTGCCAGCAGCTTTTTCCGGGAGTCCCAGCCCCAGCATTTT
- | TRBJ2-5 | - | TRBV7-9 | CASSRAVEVQETQYF | TGTGCCAGCAGCCGCGCGGTGGAGGTCCAAGAGACCCAGTACTTC
TRBD1 | TRBJ1-1 | few | TRBV4-1 | CASSPPRDRRETEAFF | TGCGCCAGCAGTCCCCCACGGGACAGGAGGGAAACTGAAGCTTTCTTT
- | TRBJ2-7 | once | TRBV11-2 | CASSLGSQSYEQYF | TGTGCCAGCAGCTTAGGGTCCCAGTCCTACGAGCAGTACTTC
- | TRBJ1-2 | - | TRBV6-5 | CASSPGGENYGYTF | TGTGCCAGCAGCCCCGGGGGGGAGAACTATGGCTACACCTTC
TRBD1 | TRBJ2-7 | - | TRBV28 | CASSQTGAPYEQYF | TGTGCCAGCAGCCAGACAGGGGCCCCCTACGAGCAGTACTTC
- | TRBJ2-3 | - | TRBV7-8 | CASSLEFGSADTQYF | TGTGCCAGCAGCTTAGAATTCGGTTCGGCAGATACGCAGTATTTT
- | TRBJ2-7 | - | TRBV4-1 | CASSQPGVAVFGKQYF | TGCGCCAGCAGCCAACCGGGAGTAGCGGTATTCGGGAAGCAGTACTTC
TRBD1 | TRBJ1-2 | - | TRBV7-9 | CASSGQGALGYTF | TGTGCCAGCAGCGGACAGGGGGCGCTTGGCTACACCTTC
- | TRBJ2-7 | - | TRBV4-1 | CASSQAETGSYEQYF | TGCGCCAGCAGCCAAGCCGAGACAGGCAGCTACGAGCAGTACTTC
- | TRBJ1-1 | - | TRBV7-9 | CASSATSGSFTEAFF | TGTGCCAGCAGCGCAACCTCGGGATCCTTCACTGAAGCTTTCTTT
- | TRBJ1-1 | - | TRBV2 | CASRPGLRRGTEAFF | TGTGCCAGCAGACCGGGACTCCGGCGCGGCACTGAAGCTTTCTTT
TRBD1 | TRBJ1-2 | once | TRBV9 | CASSGDREPFSF | TGTGCCAGCAGCGGGGACAGGGAACCCTTCTCCTTC
TRBD1 | TRBJ2-7 | - | TRBV19 | CASSIRDRGPYEQYF | TGTGCCAGTAGTATCCGGGACAGGGGTCCCTACGAGCAGTACTTC
- | TRBJ1-4 | once | TRBV7-9 | CASSFQGTNEKLFF | TGTGCCAGCAGCTTCCAGGGAACTAATGAAAAACTGTTTTTT
- | TRBJ1-1 | - | TRBV20-1 | CSQRGGTEAFF | TGCAGCCAGAGGGGGGGCACTGAAGCTTTCTTT
TRBD1 | TRBJ2-3 | - | TRBV7-9 | CASSSGQGGDTQYF | TGTGCCAGCAGCTCTGGACAGGGAGGAGATACGCAGTATTTT
TRBD1 | TRBJ1-1 | - | TRBV15 | CATSSPLGQANTEAFF | TGTGCCACCAGCAGCCCCCTAGGACAGGCGAACACTGAAGCTTTCTTT
- | TRBJ1-6 | - | TRBV5-6 | CASSFRGTGSPLHF | TGTGCCAGCAGCTTTCGCGGGACTGGTTCACCCCTCCACTTT
TRBD2 | TRBJ2-7 | - | TRBV18 | CASSPSTSGDYEQYF | TGTGCCAGCTCACCATCGACTAGCGGGGACTACGAGCAGTACTTC
- | TRBJ2-7 | - | TRBV27 | CASSLSASYEQYF | TGTGCCAGCAGTTTATCTGCAAGCTACGAGCAGTACTTC
- | TRBJ1-4 | - | TRBV11-2 | CASSRRRGDGEKLFF | TGTGCCAGCAGCCGCCGTCGGGGTGACGGTGAAAAACTGTTTTTT
TRBD1 | TRBJ2-7 | - | TRBV2 | CASRDREHEQYF | TGTGCCAGCAGGGACAGGGAACACGAGCAGTACTTC
TRBD1 | TRBJ2-7 | - | TRBV10-1 | CASSDGTGYEQYF | TGCGCCAGCAGTGATGGGACAGGGTACGAGCAGTACTTC
- | TRBJ1-6 | - | TRBV11-2 | CASSRRNSPLHF | TGTGCCAGCAGCCGCAGAAATTCACCCCTCCACTTT
TRBD2 | TRBJ2-1 | - | TRBV7-9 | CASSLSGASSYNEQFF | TGTGCCAGCAGCTTAAGCGGGGCGAGCTCCTACAATGAGCAGTTCTTC
TRBD2 | TRBJ2-3 | once | TRBV10-3 | CAIRDTILAGTDLTQYF | TGTGCCATCAGGGATACCATACTAGCGGGGACCGATCTTACGCAGTATTTT